This entry lists 21 T cell receptor beta chains sequenced from one sample in a study of human T cells and chemical hapten exposure. TCRdb called the RACE reads again in MiXCR, with one record for every CDR3 protein. The table shows roughly 100,000 distinct CDR3 sequences, with approximately 10% occurring only once. The time point was: patch test 1, 2 weeks after DPC sensitization. The treatment: therapeutic diphenylcyclopropenone sensitization with weekly scalp DPC. This specimen was whole blood, taken in connection with sensitization to the hapten diphenylcyclopropenone (DPC). The receptor source for this set is a middle-aged woman with alopecia areata. Some clones in this sample may be carry-over from other donors' samples.

The rearrangement joins TRBV7-2 to TRBJ1-2, with a weak D call TRBD1 (6 bases). From germline, CDR1 is SGHTA and CDR2 FQGNSA. The CDR3 consists of 13 residues. V was pared by 5 bases and J by 3 bases, with 10 bases between. CDR3 DNA: TGTGCCAGCAGCCCGAACAGGGACTATGGCTACACCTTC. Translating it yields CASSPNRDYGYTF.

The chain uses TRBV7-2 and TRBJ1-3; D may be TRBD1 (6 bases). Germline V gives CDR1 SGHTA, CDR2 FQGNSA. V lost 0 bases and J lost 6, with 18 bases in between. This CDR3 contains 17 residues. CDR3: CASSLARAGEYENTIYF. CDR3 nucleotide sequence: TGTGCCAGCAGCTTAGCGCGGGCAGGGGAGTACGAAAACACCATATATTTT.

In its sample, this clonotype was seen a few times. The chain employs TRBV7-8 and TRBJ2-5; TRBD2 matches at 8 bases. The trim removed 4 bases at V and 3 bases at J, leaving 1 base unmatched. The CDR3 is 13 residues long. Germline V lookup: CDR1 SGHVS, CDR2 FQNEAQ. As DNA, the CDR3 is TGTGCCAGCAGCTCGGGGGGGAAAGAGACCCAGTACTTC. Residues: CASSSGGKETQYF.

Many counts were recorded for this clonotype. The V gene is TRBV6-2 or TRBV6-3, the J gene TRBJ2-1, with D perhaps matching TRBD1 (6 bases). Deletions cut 5 bases from V and 6 bases from J, with 14 bases between. Germline CDR1 MNHEY, CDR2 SVGEGT. The CDR3 is made up of 14 amino acids. CDR3 DNA: TGTGCCAGCAGTCAAACGGGGACAAGCAATGAGCAGTTCTTC. It codes for CASSQTGTSNEQFF.

As concerns this clonotype: This may stem from a read error, because a much larger clone lies one nucleotide away. This chain links TRBV7-2 with TRBJ2-7; D could derive from TRBD1 or TRBD2 (6 bases each). The V end lost 5 bases, the J end lost 6 bases, and 26 bases lay between the germline ends. The CDR3 spans 17 residues. CDR1 is SGHTA and CDR2 is FQGNSA in the germline V gene. CDR3 DNA: TGTGCCAGCAGCCTAAACACCGGGACTCTAAGCAGGGGCGAGCAGTACTTC. This encodes CASSLNTGTLSRGEQYF.

This clonotype was detected only a few times. The chain is built from TRBV5-4 and TRBJ2-1; TRBD1 is a possible D gene (6 bases). The germline V and J ends were trimmed by 2 bases and 4 bases, with 13 bases remaining between them. The CDR3 has 15 residues. Per germline, CDR1 SGHNT and CDR2 YYREEE (reference sequence). CDR3 residues: CASSLRQASYNEQFF. The CDR3 DNA sequence: TGTGCCAGCAGCTTACGACAGGCCAGTTACAATGAGCAGTTCTTC.

The chain combines TRBV28 with TRBJ2-7; D possibly corresponds to TRBD1 (6 bases). The CDR3 contains 15 residues. Germline lookup yields CDR1 MDHEN and CDR2 SYDVKM. With 8 bases removed from V and 0 bases from J, the gap between germline ends came to 17 bases. CDR3 sequence reads: CASGGRGSPSYEQYF. The CDR3 DNA is TGTGCCAGCGGGGGTAGGGGGTCCCCCTCCTACGAGCAGTACTTC.

Ten or more counts support this clonotype. The CDR3 loop is CASSPGRLGQYF. The DNA for the CDR3 is TGTGCCAGCAGCCCCGGGCGGCTGGGGCAGTACTTC. The V gene is TRBV11-2, the J gene TRBJ2-7, with D unresolved. V lost 5 bases, J lost 9 bases, and 14 bases lay in between. The CDR3 consists of 12 residues. The germline gives CDR1 SGHAT, CDR2 FQNNGV.

Only a few counts were recorded for this clonotype. The V call is TRBV11-2, the J call TRBJ1-4; D is uncertain. The CDR3 loop spans 13 amino acids. V lost 5 bases, J lost 2 bases, and 6 bases lay in between. The germline CDR1 and CDR2 sequences are SGHAT and FQNNGV. The CDR3 DNA follows: TGTGCCAGCAGCCCCCGGACTAATGAAAAACTGTTTTTT. This codes for CASSPRTNEKLFF.

This clonotype was observed a handful of times. The rearrangement joins TRBV15 to TRBJ1-1, with D perhaps TRBD1 (5 bases). CDR1 and CDR2 from the germline V gene are LNHNV and YYDKDF (reference sequence). The V end lost 4 bases, the J end lost 11 bases, and 17 bases lay between the germline ends. CDR3 length: 13 amino acids. CDR3 in amino acids: CATSNQLGGGAFF. The CDR3 coding sequence is TGTGCCACCAGCAACCAATTGGGCGGGGGGGCTTTCTTT.

Only a few counts were recorded for this clonotype. This chain connects TRBV29-1 to TRBJ2-2; 8 nucleotides align to TRBD1. The germline V gene has CDR1 SQVTM and CDR2 ANQGSEA. The CDR3 has 13 residues. Losses at the gene ends were 6 bases for V and 5 bases for J; bases not matched to a gene: 5. The CDR3 loop reads CSVGQGVTGELFF. CDR3 coding DNA: TGCAGCGTAGGACAGGGAGTGACCGGGGAGCTGTTTTTT.

The V call is TRBV19, the J call TRBJ1-5, with 9 bases aligning to TRBD1. With V trimmed by 7 bases and J by 6 bases, 7 bases remained unmatched. CDR1 is LNHDA, CDR2 SQIVND, per germline (reference sequence). This CDR3 comprises 14 residues. CDR3 bases: TGTGCCAGTACCCCGGGACAGGGACCTCAGCCCCAGCATTTT. Protein product: CASTPGQGPQPQHF.

This clonotype was recorded at least ten times. The V call is TRBV16, the J call TRBJ1-5; unclear D gene. Germline V lookup: CDR1 KGHSY, CDR2 FQNENV. The CDR3 is 15 amino acids. Trimming pared 0 bases from V and 1 base from J, leaving 7 bases between. CDR3 sequence reads: CASSQSGLSNQPQHF. CDR3 bases: TGTGCCAGCAGCCAATCGGGCCTCAGCAATCAGCCCCAGCATTTT.

This clonotype was seen at least ten times. This chain joins TRBV27 and TRBJ1-1; D unclear. The CDR3 contains 14 residues. Trimming removed 6 bases at V and 4 bases at J, with 15 bases between. Germline CDR1 MNHEY, CDR2 SMNVEV (reference sequence). The CDR3 spells CASRDRSPSTEAFF. The CDR3 DNA sequence: TGTGCCAGCAGAGACCGGAGTCCGTCCACTGAAGCTTTCTTT.

This clonotype turned up a few times. The CDR3 here is CASSQRGRIVGGEKLFF. CDR3 sequence (DNA): TGTGCCAGCAGCCAGAGGGGGCGCATCGTTGGTGGTGAAAAACTGTTTTTT. V is TRBV14 and J is TRBJ1-4; 7 bases fit TRBD1. The V gene's germline CDR1 is SGHDN and CDR2 FVKESK. The CDR3 length is 17 residues. V trimming: 3 bases; J trimming: 7 bases; junction bases outside the gene matches: 14.

The V call is TRBV12-3 or TRBV12-4, the J call TRBJ2-1, with 10 bases that match TRBD2. With V trimmed by 6 bases and J by 0 bases, 11 bases remained unmatched. The CDR3 runs to 18 residues. The CDR3: CASSRAGGPSSSYNEQFF. The CDR3 DNA sequence: TGTGCCAGCAGCCGAGCGGGGGGGCCGAGTAGCTCCTACAATGAGCAGTTCTTC.

This clonotype appeared many times. The rearrangement links TRBV7-2 to TRBJ2-3; 7 nucleotides line up with TRBD1. The CDR3 loop spans 15 amino acids. The J segment lost 2 bases and the V segment lost 1 base, leaving 3 bases of the junction unmatched. Germline V gene data show CDR1 as SGHTA and CDR2 as FQGNSA. The CDR3 bases are TGTGCCAGCAGCTTAGAGGGACAGTACACAGATACGCAGTATTTT. As protein: CASSLEGQYTDTQYF.

V and J are TRBV30 and TRBJ2-7; 11 positions agree with TRBD2. CDR1 is GTSNPN, CDR2 SVGIG, per germline (reference sequence). With 2 bases clipped from V and 4 bases from J, the junction kept 10 bases outside the gene matches. CDR3 length: 16 amino acids. The CDR3 coding sequence is TGTGCCTGGAGTTTTCGAACGGGACTAGCGGTATACGAGCAGTACTTC. Protein product: CAWSFRTGLAVYEQYF.

CDR3 DNA sequence: TGTGCCAGCTCACCACCGACGGAGGCTGGTTATAATTCACCCCTCCACTTT. Translation: CASSPPTEAGYNSPLHF. V usage is TRBV18 and J usage is TRBJ1-6; no clear D. Trimming shortened V by 0 bases and J by 4 bases, and 13 bases separated the two germline ends. Germline lookup yields CDR1 KGHSH and CDR2 LQKENI. The CDR3 runs to 17 residues. The full variable domain, its missing parts supplied by reference TRBV18 and TRBJ1-6, is NAGVMQNPRHLVRRRGQEARLRCSPMKGHSHVYWYRQLPEEGLKFMVYLQKENIIDESGMPKERFSAEFPKEGPSILRIQQVVRGDSAAYFCASSPPTEAGYNSPLHFGNGTRLTVT.

This clonotype was seen a single time. This may be a read error: a much more frequent sequence differs by one nucleotide. The rearrangement links TRBV5-1 to TRBJ2-7; perhaps TRBD2 as D (5 bases). CDR1 SGHRS and CDR2 YFSETQ come from the germline V gene. CDR3 length: 15 residues. V was clipped by 0 bases and J by 4 bases, with 14 bases between them. CDR3 in amino acids: CASSLGTCEKYEQYF. CDR3 coding DNA: TGCGCCAGCAGCTTGGGGACTTGCGAGAAATACGAGCAGTACTTC.

There are many counts of this clonotype. The V and J genes are TRBV7-6 and TRBJ2-7; D might be TRBD1 or TRBD2, each matching 5 bases. V lost 5 bases, J lost 2 bases, and 13 bases lay in between. This CDR3 spans 14 amino acids. Per germline, CDR1 SGHVS and CDR2 FNYEAQ. The CDR3 loop is CASSPTGTPYEQYF. As DNA, the CDR3 is TGTGCCAGCAGCCCTACCGGGACCCCCTACGAGCAGTACTTC.